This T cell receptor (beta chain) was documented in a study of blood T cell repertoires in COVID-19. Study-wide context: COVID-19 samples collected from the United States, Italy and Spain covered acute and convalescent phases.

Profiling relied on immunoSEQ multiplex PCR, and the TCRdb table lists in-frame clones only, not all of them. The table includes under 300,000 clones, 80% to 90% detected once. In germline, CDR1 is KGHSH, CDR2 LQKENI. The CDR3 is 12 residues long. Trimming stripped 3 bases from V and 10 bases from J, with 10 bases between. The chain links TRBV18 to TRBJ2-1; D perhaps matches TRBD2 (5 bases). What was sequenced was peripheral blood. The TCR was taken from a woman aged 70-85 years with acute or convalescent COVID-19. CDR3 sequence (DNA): TGTGCCAGCTCACCGGCGAGCGGCGAGCAGTTCTTC. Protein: CASSPASGEQFF.